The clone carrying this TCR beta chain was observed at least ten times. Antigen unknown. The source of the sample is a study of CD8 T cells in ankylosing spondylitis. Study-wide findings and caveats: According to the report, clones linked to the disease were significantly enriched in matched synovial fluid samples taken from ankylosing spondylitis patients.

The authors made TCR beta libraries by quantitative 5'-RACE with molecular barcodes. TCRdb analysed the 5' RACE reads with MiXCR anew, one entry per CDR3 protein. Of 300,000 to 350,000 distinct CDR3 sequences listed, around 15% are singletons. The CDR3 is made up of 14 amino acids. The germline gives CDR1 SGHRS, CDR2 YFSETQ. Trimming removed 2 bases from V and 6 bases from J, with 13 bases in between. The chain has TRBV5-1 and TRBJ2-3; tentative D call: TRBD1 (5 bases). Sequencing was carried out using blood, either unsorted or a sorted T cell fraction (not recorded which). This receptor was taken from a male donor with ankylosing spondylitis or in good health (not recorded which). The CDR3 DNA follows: TGCGCCAGCAGCTTAGGGTCAGGGCAGGATACGCAGTATTTT. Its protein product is CASSLGSGQDTQYF.